The rows below give T cell receptor beta chains drawn from one sample of a study of shared clonotypes between healthy human individuals. Sequenced by immunoSEQ multiplex PCR; TCRdb stores in-frame clones only, minus some. This sample has under 1,100,000 clones, with around 74% found just once. Sequences were obtained from memory CD4+ T cells sorted from blood. Receptors originate from a man between 18 and 29 years old in good health. The CDR3 runs from the conserved cysteine through the conserved F or W. D genes are given only for firm matches. Clone size is stated in some rows and not others, as once, few, many or a class when expanded.

-	TRBD1	TRBV27	TRBJ1-5	CASSSRQGWQPQHF	TGTGCCAGCAGTTCCCGACAGGGGTGGCAGCCCCAGCATTTT
-	TRBD2	TRBV10-3	TRBJ2-6	CAISDGLADRKYSGANVLTF	TGTGCCATCAGTGACGGACTAGCGGACAGAAAATACTCTGGGGCCAACGTCCTGACTTTC
-	-	TRBV18	TRBJ1-5	CASSRDRSSTNNQPQHF	TGTGCCAGCTCACGGGACCGCTCTTCCACAAATAATCAGCCCCAGCATTTT
-	-	TRBV21-1	TRBJ1-3	CASSNRTPGSGNTIYF	TGTGCCAGCAGCAACCGGACCCCCGGCTCTGGAAACACCATATATTTT
-	-	TRBV7-2	TRBJ2-2	CASSLALSINKNTGELFF	TGTGCCAGCAGCTTAGCTCTGTCCATTAACAAGAACACCGGGGAGCTGTTTTTT
-	-	TRBV6-6	TRBJ1-2	CASSYQGGYTF	TGTGCCAGCAGTTATCAGGGCGGCTACACCTTC
-	-	TRBV27	TRBJ1-2	CASSPPGRGGYTF	TGTGCCAGCAGTCCTCCAGGACGGGGAGGCTACACCTTC
once	TRBD2	TRBV7-2	TRBJ2-7	CASNPAGKSSYEQYF	TGTGCCAGCAACCCAGCGGGAAAAAGCTCCTACGAGCAGTACTTC
-	TRBD1	TRBV28	TRBJ1-1	CASSLAGQLNTEAFF	TGTGCCAGCAGTTTGGCGGGACAGCTAAACACTGAAGCTTTCTTT
-	TRBD1	TRBV11-3	TRBJ2-2	CASTQTGAKTNTGELFF	TGTGCCAGCACGCAGACAGGGGCGAAAACTAACACCGGGGAGCTGTTTTTT
-	-	TRBV5-1	TRBJ1-6	CASSPGVPGPLHF	TGCGCCAGCAGCCCTGGAGTACCGGGCCCCCTCCACTTT
-	TRBD1	TRBV2	TRBJ2-5	CASSETGTAETQYF	TGTGCCAGCAGTGAAACCGGGACAGCCGAGACCCAGTACTTC
-	-	TRBV18	TRBJ1-2	CASSPLLGDGYTF	TGTGCCAGCTCACCACTACTCGGGGATGGCTACACCTTC
-	-	TRBV5-1	TRBJ2-1	CASSFIGRSYNEQFF	TGCGCCAGCAGCTTCATCGGGAGAAGCTACAATGAGCAGTTCTTC
-	TRBD2	TRBV4-1	TRBJ2-7	CASSQTSGSYEQYF	TGCGCCAGCAGCCAAACTAGCGGGAGTTACGAGCAGTACTTC
-	TRBD2	TRBV5-4	TRBJ2-3	CASSLAGRGSTDTQYF	TGTGCCAGCAGCTTGGCGGGGCGGGGGAGCACAGATACGCAGTATTTT
once	-	TRBV6-1	TRBJ2-7	CASIWGRLSYEQYF	TGTGCCAGCATATGGGGCAGGCTCTCCTACGAGCAGTACTTC
-	-	TRBV28	TRBJ2-5	CASGTDQETQYF	TGTGCCAGCGGGACGGACCAAGAGACCCAGTACTTC
-	-	TRBV4-2	TRBJ2-5	CASSQEWVEGTQYF	TGTGCCAGCAGCCAAGAGTGGGTGGAAGGGACCCAGTACTTC
-	-	TRBV4-3	TRBJ2-3	CASSQDLLAVGTDTQYF	TGCGCCAGCAGCCAAGATCTTTTAGCGGTTGGCACAGATACGCAGTATTTT
-	-	TRBV19	TRBJ1-6	CASSIGRSLGNSPLHF	TGTGCCAGTAGTATAGGGCGGTCTCTCGGAAATTCACCCCTCCACTTT
-	-	TRBV30	TRBJ2-1	CAWSLTPEQFF	TGTGCCTGGAGCCTGACCCCTGAGCAGTTCTTC
-	-	TRBV7-2	TRBJ2-3	CASSLGWAAGTDTQYF	TGTGCCAGCAGCTTAGGTTGGGCGGCGGGAACAGATACGCAGTATTTT
few	-	TRBV5-1	TRBJ1-2	CASRWGQKDGYTF	TGCGCCAGCAGGTGGGGTCAGAAGGATGGCTACACCTTC
-	TRBD1	TRBV23-1	TRBJ1-1	CASSQSGQGVWYTEAFF	TGCGCCAGCAGTCAATCGGGACAGGGAGTTTGGTACACTGAAGCTTTCTTT
many	-	TRBV4-2	TRBJ1-1	CASSQEPGGGTEAFF	TGTGCCAGCAGCCAAGAGCCCGGAGGCGGCACTGAAGCTTTCTTT
many	TRBD1	TRBV6-1	TRBJ2-7	CASSEGGQTIYEQYF	TGTGCCAGCAGTGAAGGGGGACAGACGATCTACGAGCAGTACTTC
-	TRBD2	TRBV18	TRBJ2-3	CASSPHGGSGDTQYF	TGTGCCAGCTCACCACACGGCGGGAGTGGGGATACGCAGTATTTT
-	-	TRBV18	TRBJ2-3	CASSPGPIADTQYF	TGTGCCAGCTCCCCGGGGCCAATCGCAGATACGCAGTATTTT
-	TRBD2	TRBV7-2	TRBJ2-5	CASSSWTSGGQETQYF	TGTGCCAGCAGCTCTTGGACTAGCGGGGGCCAAGAGACCCAGTACTTC
-	-	TRBV19	TRBJ2-7	CASSMQGSGEQYF	TGTGCCAGTAGTATGCAGGGGTCGGGGGAGCAGTACTTC
-	-	TRBV5-1	TRBJ2-2	CASSLVGNTGELFF	TGCGCCAGCAGCTTGGTGGGGAACACCGGGGAGCTGTTTTTT
few	-	TRBV4-2	TRBJ2-7	CASSHALGLQGSYEQYF	TGTGCCAGCAGCCACGCCCTCGGACTACAGGGTTCCTACGAGCAGTACTTC
-	-	TRBV7-9	TRBJ1-5	CASSLARGNNQPQHF	TGTGCCAGCAGCTTAGCGAGGGGTAACAATCAGCCCCAGCATTTT
few	-	TRBV19	TRBJ1-1	CASRVRTEAFF	TGTGCCAGTCGGGTAAGGACTGAAGCTTTCTTT
-	TRBD1	TRBV10-3	TRBJ1-2	CAISDFLGQGDYGYTF	TGTGCCATCAGTGATTTCCTTGGACAGGGGGACTATGGCTACACCTTC
-	-	TRBV6-6	TRBJ1-6	CASSFLGSNSPLHF	TGTGCCAGCAGCTTCCTCGGGTCTAATTCACCCCTCCACTTT
-	TRBD1	TRBV6-6	TRBJ2-5	CASRRGQGEETQYF	TGTGCCAGCAGGCGGGGACAGGGAGAAGAGACCCAGTACTTC
few	-	TRBV5-1	TRBJ1-5	CASSPGDNNPTNQPQHF	TGCGCCAGCAGCCCGGGGGACAATAATCCTACCAATCAGCCCCAGCATTTT
-	-	TRBV5-1	TRBJ2-1	CASSFSSSYNEQFF	TGCGCCAGCAGCTTCTCTTCCTCCTACAATGAGCAGTTCTTC
-	-	TRBV5-6	TRBJ1-1	CASSATTQGYTEAFF	TGTGCCAGCAGCGCAACGACCCAAGGCTACACTGAAGCTTTCTTT
-	-	TRBV21-1	TRBJ2-1	CASSKDCGPLYNEQFF	TGTGCCAGCAGCAAAGATTGCGGCCCCCTTTACAATGAGCAGTTCTTC
-	-	TRBV15	TRBJ1-1	CATSREGDTEAFF	TGTGCCACCAGCAGAGAAGGAGACACTGAAGCTTTCTTT
-	-	TRBV5-3	TRBJ2-1	CARSTLPHSGSYNEQFF	TGTGCCAGAAGCACCCTGCCCCATAGCGGATCCTACAATGAGCAGTTCTTC
-	-	TRBV4-1	TRBJ1-2	CASSQDGGGVNYGYTF	TGCGCCAGCAGCCAAGATGGGGGAGGGGTTAACTATGGCTACACCTTC
once	-	TRBV6-5	TRBJ1-6	CASGYINSPLHF	TGTGCCAGCGGCTATATAAATTCACCCCTCCACTTT
few	-	TRBV5-7	TRBJ1-4	CASEGITNEKLFF	TGTGCCAGCGAAGGGATAACTAATGAAAAACTGTTTTTT